This T cell receptor beta chain originates from a study of monozygotic twins with cystic fibrosis. Per germline, CDR1 SGHTA and CDR2 FQGNSA. CDR3 length: 13 amino acids. The germline V and J ends were trimmed by 1 base and 5 bases, with 8 bases remaining between them. Using immunoSEQ multiplex PCR, the repertoire was profiled, and TCRdb retains in-frame clones only, with some absent. The sample lists about 36,000 clones; 84% were seen once. With regard to this clone: Its specificity is unknown.

Study observations and caveats: J usage was most co-twin-similar in 8 of 16 pairs, V in 13.

This TCR was recovered from a girl aged 2 to 10 with cystic fibrosis. Material: blood. The rearrangement joins TRBV7-2 to TRBJ2-5; no reliable D call. In DNA, the CDR3 is TGTGCCAGCAGCTTAGAGATCGGGGAGACCCAGTACTTC. It is translated as CASSLEIGETQYF.